This TCR beta chain was documented in a study of cytomegalovirus exposure and HLA in healthy donors. Germline V gives CDR1 SGDLS, CDR2 YYNGEE. The V end lost 0 bases, the J end lost 4 bases, and 18 bases lay between the germline ends. The CDR3 contains 17 residues. Researchers ran the PCR with 60 Vbeta and 13 Jbeta primers. Assay: immunoSEQ multiplex PCR; the TCRdb copy retains only in-frame clones and omits some. Among some 85,000 clones, 84% were seen once, and the ten largest hold under 2.5%. The sample consisted of PBMCs. This clonotype was sampled from a man aged 18-30 years in good health and CMV-seronegative. V and J are TRBV9 and TRBJ2-3; tentative D call: TRBD2 (6 bases). The CDR3 loop reads CASSVAAPSVVADTQYF. DNA of the CDR3: TGTGCCAGCAGCGTAGCTGCCCCTAGCGTGGTGGCAGATACGCAGTATTTT.